This T cell receptor (beta chain) was found in a study of PD-L1 blockade in urothelial cancer. Turning to the study itself: A median blood sample held around 130,000 T cells and approximately 83,000 unique TCRs.

Looked up from germline, CDR1 is SEHNR and CDR2 is FQNEAQ (reference sequence). The CDR3 loop spans 17 amino acids. V was pared by 1 base and J by 0 bases, with 4 bases of the junction left unmatched. Assay used: immunoSEQ multiplex PCR; TCRdb lists only in-frame clones, some missing. The sample consists of approximately 80,000 clones, roughly 87% of them appearing once. This clone was observed a handful of times. The sequence was collected from a man aged 65 to 79 with urothelial cancer. The source material was PBMCs, sampled around atezolizumab (anti-PD-L1) treatment. This sequence joins TRBV7-9 and TRBJ2-2; 8 bases align to TRBD2. This chain's CDR3 is CASSLVSSGSNTGELFF. In nucleotides, the CDR3 is TGTGCCAGCAGCTTAGTTTCTAGCGGGTCGAACACCGGGGAGCTGTTTTTT.